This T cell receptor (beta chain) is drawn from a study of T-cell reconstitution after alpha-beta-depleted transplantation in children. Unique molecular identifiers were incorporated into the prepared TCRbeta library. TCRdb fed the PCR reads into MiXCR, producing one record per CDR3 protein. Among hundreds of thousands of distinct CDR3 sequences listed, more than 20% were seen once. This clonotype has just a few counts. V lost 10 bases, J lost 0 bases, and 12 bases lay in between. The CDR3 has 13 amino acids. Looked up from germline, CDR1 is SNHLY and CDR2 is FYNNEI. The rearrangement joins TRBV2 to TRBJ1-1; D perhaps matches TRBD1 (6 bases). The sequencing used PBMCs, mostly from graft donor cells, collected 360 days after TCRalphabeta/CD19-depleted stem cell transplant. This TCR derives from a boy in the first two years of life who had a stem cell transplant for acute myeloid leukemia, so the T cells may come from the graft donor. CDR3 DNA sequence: TGTGCCACCAACAGGGAGATGAACACTGAAGCTTTCTTT. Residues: CATNREMNTEAFF. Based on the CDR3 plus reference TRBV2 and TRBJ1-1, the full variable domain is EPEVTQTPSHQVTQMGQEVILRCVPISNHLYFYWYRQILGQKVEFLVSFYNNEISEKSEIFDDQFSVERPDGSNFTLKIRSTKLEDSAMYFCATNREMNTEAFFGQGTRLTVV.